The clone carrying this TCR beta chain was counted only a few times. Assay: immunoSEQ multiplex PCR; the TCRdb copy retains only in-frame clones and omits some. Of about 350,000 clones detected, more than 85% appear once; the ten largest clones hold 3%. Participant age was 18 to 89 years, and participants resided in fewer than 30 US areas. These data are taken from a study of blood T cell repertoires in COVID-19. At the level of the study: Specimens from acute and convalescent COVID-19 originated in the United States, Italy and Spain. From T cells, B-cell-depleted T cells, or PBMCs came the material, which was cDNA or gDNA.

The CDR3 totals 14 residues. Germline V gene sequence: CDR1 SGHRS, CDR2 YFSETQ. V was clipped by 2 bases and J by 5 bases, with 11 bases between them. This chain joins TRBV5-1 and TRBJ1-5; TRBD1 is a possible D gene (6 bases). The TCR was taken from a woman aged 25 to 39 who had recovered from COVID-19. The specimen sequenced was PBMCs or T cells enriched from blood (not recorded which). The CDR3 here is CASSFGGLDQPQHF. The CDR3 DNA reads as TGCGCCAGCAGCTTCGGGGGGCTGGATCAGCCCCAGCATTTT.